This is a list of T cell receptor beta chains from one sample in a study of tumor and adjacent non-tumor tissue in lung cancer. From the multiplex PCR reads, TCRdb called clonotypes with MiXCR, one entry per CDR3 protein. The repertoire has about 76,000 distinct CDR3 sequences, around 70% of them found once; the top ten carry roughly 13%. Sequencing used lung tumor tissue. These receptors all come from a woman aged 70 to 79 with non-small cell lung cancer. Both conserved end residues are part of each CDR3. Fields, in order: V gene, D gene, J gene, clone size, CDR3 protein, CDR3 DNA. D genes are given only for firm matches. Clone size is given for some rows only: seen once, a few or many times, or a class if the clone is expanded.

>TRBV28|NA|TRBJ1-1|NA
CASRWTDNTDAFF
TGTGCCAGCAGATGGACGGATAACACTGATGCTTTCTTT
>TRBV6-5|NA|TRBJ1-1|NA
CASSSRPPGGAEAFF
TGTGCCAGCAGCTCCCGGCCCCCGGGGGGGGCTGAAGCTTTTTTT
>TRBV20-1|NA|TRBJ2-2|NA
CSARVVQGVTGELFF
TGCAGTGCTAGGGTGGTACAGGGCGTCACAGGGGAGCTGTTTTTT
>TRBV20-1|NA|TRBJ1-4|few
CSARGRKYNEKLFF
TGCAGTGCTAGGGGCAGGAAATATAATGAAAAACTGTTTTTT
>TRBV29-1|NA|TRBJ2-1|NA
CSATSQGHVGKQFF
TGCAGCGCCACCTCGCAGGGGCACGTAGGTAAGCAGTTCTTC
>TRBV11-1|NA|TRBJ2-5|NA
CASNFSTTQETRYF
TGTGCCAGCAACTTTAGCACCACCCAAGAGACCCGGTACTTC
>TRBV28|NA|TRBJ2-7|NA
CASSLGGGLSYGQYF
TGTGCCAGTTCCTTAGGGGGGGGACTCTCCTACGGGCAGTACTTC
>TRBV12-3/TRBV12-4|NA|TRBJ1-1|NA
CASKSRADEAVF
TGTGCCAGCAAATCCAGGGCGGATGAAGCCGTCTTT
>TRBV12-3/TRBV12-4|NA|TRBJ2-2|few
CASSPRFNTGELFF
TGTGCCAGCAGTCCCCGATTCAACACTGGGGAGCTGTTTTTT
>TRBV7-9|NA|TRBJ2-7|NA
CVTILVSEQGAYEQYF
TGTGTCACCATCCTGGTCAGTGAGCAGGGCGCCTACGAGCAGTACTTC